This T cell receptor (beta chain) was identified in a study of blood T cells in healthy people across ages. Study-level results: Strong correlation was found linking TCR beta diversity to naive T cell percentage.

Each individual donor underwent a draw of ten milliliters of peripheral blood. This clonotype came up a few times. No antigen is known for it. A much larger clone lies a single base off, so this may be a read error. Alongside a J-beta primer mix, a sample-barcoded 5' primer served in a second PCR lasting about 7 to 11 cycles. TCRdb independently ran MiXCR on the 5' RACE reads; one entry per CDR3 protein. The data hold hundreds of thousands of distinct CDR3 sequences, with 29% observed a single time. Per the germline V gene, CDR1 is SEHNR and CDR2 is FQNEAQ (reference sequence). CDR3 size: 16 residues. The sequence came from an elderly woman in good health. Sequenced sample: blood. The V gene is TRBV7-9, the J gene TRBJ2-7; 12 nucleotides agree with TRBD2. The J call may be faulty, since TRBJ2-5 better matches the DNA end. CDR3 nucleotide sequence: TGTGCCAGCGGCCATAAATCGGGACTAGCGGGAGAGACCCAGTACTTC. Its protein product is CASGHKSGLAGETQYF.